This T cell receptor beta chain was identified in a study of blood T cell repertoires in COVID-19. On the study more broadly: Samples taken during acute and convalescent COVID-19 were collected in the United States, Italy and Spain.

Original handling: Cell counts per sample came from amplifying reference gene primers. This table comes from immunoSEQ multiplex PCR, and its TCRdb copy is limited to in-frame clones, with some not included. D and trimming were read from the DNA, whereas the V and J calls and clone size are those reported in that table. The table shows some 99,000 clones, with 75% to 85% occurring only once. Losses at the gene ends were 6 bases for V and 0 bases for J; bases not matched to a gene: 3. This CDR3 is built from 14 residues. Germline lookup yields CDR1 SGHRS and CDR2 YFSETQ. This sequence joins TRBV5-1 and TRBJ2-7; 10 bases agree with TRBD2. The sequenced sample consisted of peripheral blood. This TCR was recovered from a woman aged 80 or over with active or convalescent COVID-19. The CDR3 sequence is CASKLAGHSYEQYF. In DNA form, the CDR3 reads TGCGCCAGCAAACTAGCGGGACACTCCTACGAGCAGTACTTC.